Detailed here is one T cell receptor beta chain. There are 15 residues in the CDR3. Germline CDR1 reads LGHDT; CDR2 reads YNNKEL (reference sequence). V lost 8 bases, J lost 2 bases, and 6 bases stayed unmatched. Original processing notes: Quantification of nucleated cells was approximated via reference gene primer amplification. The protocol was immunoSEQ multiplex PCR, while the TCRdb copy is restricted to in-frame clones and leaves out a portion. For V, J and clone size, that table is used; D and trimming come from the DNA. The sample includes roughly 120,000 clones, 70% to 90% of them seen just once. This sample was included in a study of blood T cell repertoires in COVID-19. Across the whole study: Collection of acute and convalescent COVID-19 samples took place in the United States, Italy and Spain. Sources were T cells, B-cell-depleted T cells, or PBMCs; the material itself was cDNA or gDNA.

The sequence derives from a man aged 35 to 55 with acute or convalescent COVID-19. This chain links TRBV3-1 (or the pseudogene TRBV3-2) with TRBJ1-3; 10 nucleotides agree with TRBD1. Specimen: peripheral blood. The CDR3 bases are TGTGCCAGCCGCGCAGGACAGGGGGCTGGAAACACCATATATTTT. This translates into CASRAGQGAGNTIYF.